These 32 T cell receptor beta chains were sequenced from one sample in a study of shared clonotypes between healthy human individuals. Sequencing used immunoSEQ multiplex PCR; TCRdb keeps in-frame clones, though not all of them. The table has about 2.3 million clones, just under 95% seen once. Material for sequencing was naive CD4+ T cells from PBMCs. As for subset: CD45RA+ positively selected. The source is a man aged 18 to 30 in good health. Some clones in this sample may be carry-over from other donors' samples.

The CDR3 DNA is TGTGCCAGCACCATATCCCCTACACGGATCGATGAGCAGTTCTTC. As protein: CASTISPTRIDEQFF. The chain has TRBV7-8 and TRBJ2-1; no clear D. CDR1 and CDR2 (germline): SGHVS, FQNEAQ. The length of the CDR3 is 15 residues. The ends were cut back, 7 bases at V and 8 bases at J, with 21 bases in the middle.

V usage is TRBV7-6 and J usage is TRBJ2-7; 8 bases align to TRBD2. Germline V gives CDR1 SGHVS, CDR2 FNYEAQ. Germline trimming cut 1 base from V and 6 bases from J; bases unmatched to any gene: 8. The CDR3 covers 15 residues. The CDR3 coding sequence is TGTGCCAGCAGCTTAGGGGCAGCGGGAGTTGGCGAGCAGTACTTC. Translation: CASSLGAAGVGEQYF.

The chain employs TRBV27 and TRBJ2-1; D possibly corresponds to TRBD1 (5 bases). This CDR3 is 15 amino acids long. Germline CDR1 MNHEY, CDR2 SMNVEV (reference sequence). Trimming shortened V by 2 bases and J by 0 bases, and 8 bases separated the two germline ends. In nucleotides, the CDR3 is TGTGCCAGCAGTTTAAGGGGTTACTCCTACAATGAGCAGTTCTTC. Protein sequence: CASSLRGYSYNEQFF.

Turning to this clone: Other DNA sequences in the same sample also yield this CDR3. The chain links TRBV5-4 to TRBJ2-5, with 11 nucleotides matching TRBD2. V lost 5 bases and J lost 4; bases outside the gene matches: 4. The CDR3 contains 14 residues. CDR1 and CDR2 from the germline V gene are SGHNT and YYREEE (reference sequence). The CDR3 loop reads CASSPGLAGETQYF. DNA of the CDR3: TGTGCCAGCAGTCCTGGACTAGCGGGAGAGACCCAGTACTTC.

CDR3 sequence: CAWSVEAEQFF. In DNA form, the CDR3 reads TGTGCCTGGAGTGTAGAGGCTGAGCAGTTCTTC. This chain connects TRBV30 to TRBJ2-1, with D uncertain. Germline V lookup: CDR1 GTSNPN, CDR2 SVGIG (reference sequence). The CDR3 has 11 residues. V was cut by 0 bases and J by 9 bases, with 6 bases left in between.

The J gene is TRBJ2-5, the V gene TRBV28, with TRBD1 identical over 9 bases. V lost 6 bases to trimming and J lost 5 bases; unmatched junction nucleotides: 10. This CDR3 is built from 15 residues. Germline lookup yields CDR1 MDHEN and CDR2 SYDVKM. CDR3 region: CASSQQGAKGETQYF. CDR3 sequence (DNA): TGTGCCAGCAGCCAACAGGGGGCTAAGGGGGAGACCCAGTACTTC.

This clone has a handful of counts. The chain is built from TRBV4-2 and TRBJ1-2, with D possibly TRBD1 on 6 matching bases. In germline, CDR1 is LGHNA, CDR2 YNFKEQ. CDR3 length equals 14 residues. Trimming pared 2 bases from V and 2 bases from J, leaving 9 bases between. The CDR3 DNA sequence: TGTGCCAGCAGCCAACCTGGGGGCAACTATGGCTACACCTTC. The encoded protein is CASSQPGGNYGYTF.

The table lists this clone with a few counts. This rearrangement joins TRBV4-2 to TRBJ1-1, with unresolved D. Trimming stripped 1 base from V and 4 bases from J, with 13 bases between. There are 15 residues in the CDR3. CDR1 is LGHNA, CDR2 YNFKEQ, per germline. CDR3 region: CASSQVRLTGTEAFF. CDR3 DNA sequence: TGTGCCAGCAGCCAAGTGCGTTTGACGGGCACTGAAGCTTTCTTT.

The genes are TRBV28 and TRBJ2-5; D is undetermined. Trimming removed 3 bases from V and 5 bases from J, with 7 bases in between. The length of the CDR3 is 12 residues. Germline loops: CDR1 MDHEN, CDR2 SYDVKM. The CDR3 is CASSFLGETQYF. CDR3 nucleotides: TGTGCCAGCAGTTTTCTGGGGGAGACCCAGTACTTC.

This clone has only a few counts. This chain links TRBV7-8 with TRBJ1-1; D unclear. Per germline, CDR1 SGHVS and CDR2 FQNEAQ. Trimming shortened V by 3 bases and J by 4 bases, and 12 bases separated the two germline ends. This CDR3 spans 14 amino acids. In nucleotides, the CDR3 is TGTGCCAGCAGCTTGGGCGTTATGGGCACTGAAGCTTTCTTT. It encodes CASSLGVMGTEAFF.

J is TRBJ1-2 and V is TRBV29-1, with D hard to call. There are 14 residues in the CDR3. Germline lookup yields CDR1 SQVTM and CDR2 ANQGSEA. The V end was cut by 3 bases, the J end by 2 bases, with 13 bases between. The CDR3 reads CSVERALSNYGYTF. CDR3 nucleotide sequence: TGCAGCGTTGAGAGGGCACTCTCGAACTATGGCTACACCTTC. Full variable domain (missing parts from reference TRBV29-1 and TRBJ1-2): SAVISQKPSRDICQRGTSLTIQCQVDSQVTMMFWYRQQPGQSLTLIATANQGSEATYESGFVIDKFPISRPNLTFSTLTVSNMSPEDSSIYLCSVERALSNYGYTFGSGTRLTVV.

The CDR3 here is CASSLRHDGNTGELFF. The CDR3 DNA reads TGTGCCAGCAGCTTACGTCACGACGGTAACACCGGGGAGCTGTTTTTT. The chain has TRBV7-3 and TRBJ2-2; D gene uncertain. Germline CDR1 is SGHTA and CDR2 is FQGTGA. V gave up 2 bases and J gave up 2 bases, with 12 bases separating them. The CDR3 has 16 residues.

The chain joins TRBV29-1 to TRBJ2-1; TRBD2 agrees at 8 bases. The germline V gene encodes CDR1 SQVTM and CDR2 ANQGSEA. V gave up 4 bases and J gave up 7 bases; unmatched junction bases: 9. The CDR3 covers 14 residues. The CDR3 spells CSVGAGDGRNEQFF. The CDR3 DNA is TGCAGCGTTGGAGCGGGGGATGGGCGGAATGAGCAGTTCTTC.

V usage is TRBV9 and J usage is TRBJ1-2; 9 bases match TRBD1. In germline, CDR1 is SGDLS, CDR2 YYNGEE. The CDR3 consists of 14 residues. Germline trimming cut 3 bases from V and 4 bases from J; bases unmatched to any gene: 4. CDR3 protein: CASSAGTGTYGYTF. In DNA form, the CDR3 reads TGTGCCAGCAGCGCGGGGACAGGGACCTATGGCTACACCTTC.

The chain couples TRBV28 to TRBJ1-5; no clear D. V was trimmed by 6 bases and J by 6 bases, leaving 9 bases between them. Germline V CDR1 and CDR2: MDHEN, SYDVKM. CDR3 length: 12 residues. CDR3 coding DNA: TGTGCCAGCAGCCCCCCGGTTCAGCCCCAGCATTTT. As protein: CASSPPVQPQHF.

CDR3 nucleotides: TGTGCCAGCGTACCAGGGGGCTATCAGCCCCAGCATTTT. This translates into CASVPGGYQPQHF. The rearrangement links TRBV6-8 to TRBJ1-5, with 8 bases identical to TRBD1. CDR1 and CDR2 (germline): MNHGY, SAAAGT. J gave up 5 bases and V 8 bases, and 5 bases lay outside the gene matches. This CDR3 region has 13 residues.

The chain couples TRBV28 to TRBJ2-1; 10 nucleotides align to TRBD1. CDR1 is MDHEN and CDR2 is SYDVKM in the germline V gene. With V trimmed by 4 bases and J by 7 bases, 7 bases remained unmatched. This CDR3 region has 15 residues. In DNA, the CDR3 is TGTGCCAGCAGTTCCAGGGGACAGGGGCATAATGAGCAGTTCTTC. This translates into CASSSRGQGHNEQFF.

The chain is built from TRBV2 and TRBJ2-1; the D gene is possibly TRBD2 (5 bases). CDR1 SNHLY and CDR2 FYNNEI come from the germline V gene. CDR3 length: 16 residues. Trimming left V 6 bases short and J 6 bases short, with 21 bases between. The CDR3 coding sequence is TGTGCCAGCAGCGCGTCGAGGGCCCAGCCCATCAATGAGCAGTTCTTC. Amino acids: CASSASRAQPINEQFF.

The V call is TRBV21-1, the J call TRBJ1-2; the D call in the table, TRBD1, was not verified against the DNA. TRBV21-1 is a pseudogene segment. This CDR3 has 15 amino acids. The CDR3 DNA is TGTGCCAGCAGCAACCGGGACATCAATAACTATGGCTACACCTTC. Protein: CASSNRDINNYGYTF.

V usage is TRBV29-1 and J usage is TRBJ2-7; D uncertain. Germline V gene lookup returns CDR1 SQVTM and CDR2 ANQGSEA. CDR3 length: 14 amino acids. The V and J ends lost 4 bases and 5 bases respectively, with 18 bases between them. The CDR3 is CSVVGGSLVDEQYF. CDR3 sequence (DNA): TGCAGCGTTGTTGGCGGAAGTCTTGTCGACGAGCAGTACTTC.

The chain joins TRBV30 to TRBJ2-5, with D possibly being TRBD1 or TRBD2 (5 bases each). V was shortened by 0 bases and J by 7 bases, with 15 bases between the two germline ends. The CDR3 sequence is 14 residues long. Germline V gives CDR1 GTSNPN, CDR2 SVGIG (reference sequence). CDR3 protein: CAWSVRGGKGTQYF. CDR3 nucleotide sequence: TGTGCCTGGAGTGTACGGGGCGGAAAGGGGACCCAGTACTTC.

The chain is built from TRBV29-1 and TRBJ1-2; D might be TRBD1 (6 bases). Germline V gene sequence: CDR1 SQVTM, CDR2 ANQGSEA. This CDR3 comprises 11 residues. The V end was cut by 4 bases, the J end by 8 bases, with 11 bases between. The CDR3 DNA sequence: TGCAGCGTTGTGGGGACAAAAGGCTACACCTTC. This encodes CSVVGTKGYTF.

CDR3 sequence reads: CASSVGLDYEQYF. CDR3 nucleotides: TGTGCCAGCAGTGTCGGACTAGACTACGAGCAGTACTTC. The chain joins TRBV2 to TRBJ2-7, with 7 bases lining up with TRBD2. Losses at the gene ends were 4 bases for V and 3 bases for J; bases not matched to a gene: 3. This CDR3 has 13 residues. Germline V gene sequence: CDR1 SNHLY, CDR2 FYNNEI.

V usage is TRBV10-3 and J usage is TRBJ2-2; 11 bases match TRBD1. The germline V gene encodes CDR1 ENHRY and CDR2 SYGVKD. The CDR3 sequence is 17 residues long. V lost 1 base, J lost 1 base, and 2 bases stayed unmatched. This CDR3 is CAISELGTGGNTGELFF. CDR3 bases: TGTGCCATCAGTGAGTTAGGGACAGGGGGGAACACCGGGGAGCTGTTTTTT.

This clone was recorded only once. The V gene is TRBV18, the J gene TRBJ2-5; 8 bases match TRBD2. Germline CDR1 and CDR2: KGHSH and LQKENI. Trimming at V came to 4 bases and at J to 10 bases, leaving 8 bases not matched to a gene. This CDR3 contains 13 residues. For the CDR3, the DNA is TGTGCCAGCTCACTCGCCGGGACTAGGGACCAGTACTTC. This codes for CASSLAGTRDQYF.

The J gene is TRBJ2-1, the V gene TRBV28; 10 positions match TRBD2. CDR1 and CDR2 from the germline V gene are MDHEN and SYDVKM. The CDR3 is made up of 15 amino acids. The V gene end was trimmed by 6 bases and the J gene end by 6 bases; junction bases not matched to a gene: 8. CDR3 coding DNA: TGTGCCAGCAGCGGGCGGACTAGCGGACGCAATGAGCAGTTCTTC. Amino acid sequence: CASSGRTSGRNEQFF.

Remarks on this clone: Other DNA sequences in this sample translate to the same CDR3. The rearrangement joins TRBV29-1 to TRBJ2-5; no clear D. This CDR3 has 10 residues. Germline CDR1 reads SQVTM; CDR2 reads ANQGSEA. V dropped 4 bases and J dropped 4 bases, with 4 bases sitting between them. The DNA of the CDR3 is TGCAGCGTTGGGGGAGAGACCCAGTACTTC. Encoded protein: CSVGGETQYF.

Regarding this clone: Other nucleotide sequences from this sample produce the same CDR3. CDR3 sequence (DNA): TGTGCCAGCAGCTCCCTAGCGGGAAGCAATGAGCAGTTCTTC. This translates into CASSSLAGSNEQFF. The chain carries TRBV11-3 and TRBJ2-1; 9 nucleotides line up with TRBD2. This CDR3 is built from 14 residues. Germline CDR1 is SGHNT and CDR2 is YENEEA. The V and J ends lost 4 bases and 6 bases, in that order; junction bases with no gene match: 4.

A remark on this clone: The sample holds other DNA sequences that translate to the same CDR3. The chain carries TRBV5-1 and TRBJ1-2, with TRBD1 matching 12 bases. Per germline, CDR1 SGHRS and CDR2 YFSETQ. The CDR3 covers 13 residues. V was pared by 4 bases and J by 8 bases, with 3 bases of the junction left unmatched. The CDR3 sequence is CASSLGTGGGYTF. The CDR3 region has the DNA TGCGCCAGCAGCCTCGGGACAGGGGGCGGCTACACCTTC.

This clone has a handful of counts. Other DNA sequences in this sample translate to the same CDR3. The rearrangement links TRBV30 to TRBJ1-5, with D unclear. The CDR3 sequence is 13 residues long. Trimming left V 0 bases short and J 4 bases short, with 7 bases between. The germline gives CDR1 GTSNPN, CDR2 SVGIG (reference sequence). The CDR3: CAWSVRGNQPQHF. In nucleotides, the CDR3 is TGTGCCTGGAGTGTACGCGGGAATCAGCCCCAGCATTTT.

The rearrangement joins TRBV28 to TRBJ2-5; D remains unclear. The V end lost 8 bases, the J end lost 5 bases, and 12 bases lay between the germline ends. This CDR3 comprises 12 residues. Germline CDR1 MDHEN, CDR2 SYDVKM. CDR3 sequence: CASSGRWETQYF. Here the CDR3 DNA reads TGTGCCAGCTCCGGTCGGTGGGAGACCCAGTACTTC.

This chain uses TRBV5-1 with TRBJ1-1; no reliable D call. The CDR3 extends over 15 amino acids. V lost 0 bases, J lost 5 bases, and 14 bases lay in between. Looked up from germline, CDR1 is SGHRS and CDR2 is YFSETQ. CDR3 loop: CASSLGAPLGTEAFF. DNA for the CDR3: TGCGCCAGCAGCTTGGGTGCCCCACTAGGTACTGAAGCTTTCTTT.